One sample yielded the 32 T cell receptor beta chains listed below, sequenced in a study of response to subunit inactivated influenza vaccine. MiXCR, run by TCRdb on the RT-PCR reads, gives a single entry per CDR3 protein. The sample lists hundreds of thousands of distinct CDR3 sequences, about 10% occurring once. The sample was PBMCs from blood, taken on the day of vaccination. These receptors were obtained from a man aged 50 to 60 who received an inactivated influenza vaccine.

The V and J genes are TRBV4-3 and TRBJ2-6, with D perhaps matching TRBD1 (5 bases). V lost 8 bases and J lost 3, with 17 bases in between. The CDR3 is made up of 16 amino acids. CDR1 is LGHNA and CDR2 is YSLEER in the germline V gene. The CDR3 is CASSKGLGLGANVLTF. In nucleotides, the CDR3 is TGCGCCAGCTCCAAGGGGCTGGGGCTTGGGGCCAACGTCCTGACTTTC.

The gene calls are TRBV7-2 and TRBJ2-5; 8 nucleotides agree with TRBD1. CDR3 size: 15 residues. With V trimmed by 2 bases and J by 4 bases, 6 bases remained unmatched. Looked up from germline, CDR1 is SGHTA and CDR2 is FQGNSA. The CDR3 protein is CASSLRGTGTETQYF. CDR3 coding DNA: TGTGCCAGCAGCTTAAGGGGGACAGGTACAGAGACCCAGTACTTC.

V is TRBV10-3 and J is TRBJ2-5; no reliable D call. V shed 4 bases and J shed 2 bases, with 8 bases lying between them. The germline V gene encodes CDR1 ENHRY and CDR2 SYGVKD. The CDR3 runs to 13 residues. CDR3 nucleotides: TGTGCCATCAGTGGGACCGAACAAGAGACCCAGTACTTC. The encoded protein is CAISGTEQETQYF.

This clonotype was observed a few times. V is TRBV24-1 and J is TRBJ1-2, with a possible D match to TRBD1 (5 bases). This CDR3 region has 15 residues. Germline V CDR1 and CDR2: KGHDR, SFDVKD. V lost 6 bases and J 8 bases, leaving 21 bases between the germline ends. The CDR3 nucleotides read TGTGCCACCAGTCCGCCGGCCGGGCAGGGTAGGGGCTACACCTTC. It codes for CATSPPAGQGRGYTF.

This clonotype was counted a few times. The CDR3 DNA reads as TGCAGCGTTGTAAGGGACATGAACACTGAAGCTTTCTTT. It encodes CSVVRDMNTEAFF. The chain is built from TRBV29-1 and TRBJ1-1, with D possibly being TRBD1 (6 bases). This CDR3 has 13 amino acids. Germline V gene data show CDR1 as SQVTM and CDR2 as ANQGSEA. Trimming left V 4 bases short and J 0 bases short, with 9 bases between.

This clonotype was observed a handful of times. The chain uses TRBV27 and TRBJ2-1, with TRBD2 matching over 7 bases. The CDR3 has 15 residues. Germline trimming cut 4 bases from V and 7 bases from J; bases unmatched to any gene: 10. Germline V CDR1 and CDR2: MNHEY, SMNVEV (reference sequence). In DNA, the CDR3 is TGTGCCAGCAGTTCCAAGGGACTAAGCGGTAATGAGCAGTTCTTC. Translated: CASSSKGLSGNEQFF.

In nucleotides, the CDR3 is TGTGCCAGCAGCAAAACTAGCGGGGGGTCTCAAGAGACCCAGTACTTC. It encodes CASSKTSGGSQETQYF. The chain recombines TRBV12-3 or TRBV12-4 with TRBJ2-5, with 12 bases identical to TRBD2. The ends lost 6 bases at V and 2 bases at J; junction bases unmatched: 7. The CDR3 totals 16 residues.

In this sample, this clonotype turned up a few times. The chain links TRBV6-2 or TRBV6-3 to TRBJ2-4, with 12 positions matching TRBD1. From germline, CDR1 is MNHEY and CDR2 SVGEGT. J gave up 6 bases and V 2 bases, and 8 bases lay outside the gene matches. This CDR3 comprises 17 residues. CDR3 in amino acids: CASSYAGQGARGNIQYF. In DNA, the CDR3 is TGTGCCAGCAGTTACGCGGGACAGGGGGCGCGGGGAAACATTCAGTACTTC.

This clonotype was seen ten or more times. The CDR3 DNA sequence: TGCAGTGCTAGACCAGGACAGGTGGTCAATGAGCAGTTCTTC. It yields the protein CSARPGQVVNEQFF. The chain has TRBV20-1 and TRBJ2-1, with TRBD1 matching over 7 bases. This CDR3 has 14 amino acids. V lost 2 bases to trimming and J lost 6 bases; unmatched junction nucleotides: 7. Germline V gene lookup returns CDR1 DFQATT and CDR2 SNEGSKA (reference sequence).

This clonotype was observed a few times. This chain links TRBV7-9 with TRBJ1-1; the match to TRBD1 covers 9 bases. The CDR3 sequence is 14 residues long. CDR1 and CDR2 from the germline V gene are SEHNR and FQNEAQ (reference sequence). V shed 4 bases and J 6 bases; nucleotides not matched to a gene: 6. CDR3 in amino acids: CASSSSRTGAEAFF. Written as DNA, the CDR3 is TGTGCCAGCAGCTCTAGCCGGACAGGGGCTGAAGCTTTCTTT.

This clonotype was found a few times. The chain is built from TRBV10-3 and TRBJ1-1; a weak D match, TRBD1 (5 bases). Germline V gene sequence: CDR1 ENHRY, CDR2 SYGVKD. Trimming took off 4 bases at V and 3 bases at J, with 12 bases between the two ends. The CDR3 runs 14 residues. This CDR3 is CAISATRGDTEAFF. The CDR3 nucleotides read TGTGCCATCAGTGCTACTCGGGGGGACACTGAAGCTTTCTTT.

This clonotype was recorded a few times. The chain recombines TRBV4-1 with TRBJ2-7; TRBD1 aligns across 9 bases. The CDR3 extends over 16 amino acids. V was pared by 2 bases and J by 1 base, with 6 bases of the junction left unmatched. In germline, CDR1 is MGHRA, CDR2 YSYEKL. In DNA form, the CDR3 reads TGCGCCAGCAGCCAAACTCCGACAGGGGGATCCTACGAGCAGTACTTC. Protein product: CASSQTPTGGSYEQYF.

The sample holds many counts of this clonotype. V usage is TRBV12-3 or TRBV12-4 and J usage is TRBJ1-2; D unresolved. This CDR3 comprises 11 residues. V was trimmed by 4 bases and J by 8 bases, leaving 8 bases between them. For the CDR3, the DNA is TGTGCCAGCAGTTCTGCCTGGGGCTACACCTTC. It yields the protein CASSSAWGYTF.

This clonotype was recorded at least ten times. The rearrangement links TRBV12-3 or TRBV12-4 to TRBJ2-2, with 10 bases aligning to TRBD2. Trimming cost V 5 bases and J 9 bases; bases outside gene matches: 12. This CDR3 spans 16 amino acids. DNA for the CDR3: TGTGCCAGCAGTGTCGGGACTAGCGCTAGAGCGAGGGAGCTGTTTTTT. Its protein is CASSVGTSARARELFF.

V and J are TRBV7-2 and TRBJ2-1; 14 bases align to TRBD2. V shed 3 bases, J shed 9 bases, and the junction held 4 bases outside the gene matches. This CDR3 is 15 amino acids long. The germline gives CDR1 SGHTA, CDR2 FQGNSA. The CDR3 sequence: CASSLTSGRASEQFF. In DNA form, the CDR3 reads TGTGCCAGCAGCTTGACTAGCGGGAGGGCCTCTGAGCAGTTCTTC.

Regarding this clonotype: Germline and junction disagree at one end, which may indicate a read error. The rearrangement uses TRBV6-5 and TRBJ2-3, with D uncertain. Germline CDR1 MNHEY, CDR2 SVGAGI. This CDR3 is 16 amino acids long. The CDR3 DNA reads as TGTGCCAGCGGTTACTCTGGTCCCCGTCGGTCAGATACGCAGTATTTT. Protein sequence: CASGYSGPRRSDTQYF.

This clonotype was found a few times. This rearrangement joins TRBV5-1 to TRBJ2-7; 9 nucleotides agree with TRBD2. This CDR3 comprises 15 residues. The germline CDR1 and CDR2 sequences are SGHRS and YFSETQ. Unmatched junction bases numbered 7, after V lost 0 bases and J lost 6 bases. The CDR3 protein is CASSLDAGGPGEQYF. The CDR3 nucleotides read TGCGCCAGCAGCTTGGACGCGGGGGGGCCGGGCGAGCAGTACTTC. Drawing the rest from reference TRBV5-1 and TRBJ2-7, the complete variable domain is KAGVTQTPRYLIKTRGQQVTLSCSPISGHRSVSWYQQTPGQGLQFLFEYFSETQRNKGNFPGRFSGRQFSNSRSEMNVSTLELGDSALYLCASSLDAGGPGEQYFGPGTRLTVT.

This clonotype occurred many times. This chain uses TRBV7-2 with TRBJ1-2; unclear D gene. V was shortened by 5 bases and J by 5 bases, with 12 bases between the two germline ends. This CDR3 spans 13 amino acids. The germline V gene has CDR1 SGHTA and CDR2 FQGNSA. The CDR3 sequence: CASSPVAGYGYTF. The DNA for the CDR3 is TGTGCCAGCAGCCCTGTGGCCGGGTATGGCTACACCTTC.

This clonotype was picked up many times. V is TRBV15 and J is TRBJ1-2, with TRBD1 as a possible D gene (6 bases). Germline loops: CDR1 LNHNV, CDR2 YYDKDF (reference sequence). V lost 1 base and J lost 5, with 11 bases in between. The CDR3 loop spans 14 amino acids. Here the CDR3 DNA reads TGTGCCACCAGCAGAGGCGGGACACTTTATGGCTACACCTTC. This translates into CATSRGGTLYGYTF.

DNA for the CDR3: TGTGCCAGCAGCTCAGTGGACGGGACGGATACGCAGTATTTT. Translated, it gives CASSSVDGTDTQYF. The chain recombines TRBV4-2 with TRBJ2-3; D tentatively reads TRBD1 or TRBD2 (5 bases each). Germline V gives CDR1 LGHNA, CDR2 YNFKEQ. V was clipped by 5 bases and J by 6 bases, with 15 bases between them. This CDR3 comprises 14 residues.

This chain joins TRBV28 and TRBJ2-7, with TRBD1 as a possible D gene (6 bases). Trimming cost V 6 bases and J 4 bases, with 16 bases left between them. CDR1 is MDHEN and CDR2 is SYDVKM in the germline V gene. CDR3 size: 14 residues. For the CDR3, the DNA is TGTGCCAGCAGCCCTCCTGACAGGAAATACGAGCAGTACTTC. Amino acid sequence: CASSPPDRKYEQYF.

This clonotype has more than one count but fewer than ten. The V and J genes are TRBV27 and TRBJ2-1; 8 bases fit TRBD2. The CDR3 is 15 residues long. Germline assignment: CDR1 MNHEY and CDR2 SMNVEV (reference sequence). The ends lost 3 bases at V and 3 bases at J; junction bases unmatched: 4. CDR3 sequence reads: CASSFLAGYYNEQFF. The DNA for the CDR3 is TGTGCCAGCAGTTTCTTAGCGGGGTACTACAATGAGCAGTTCTTC.

This clonotype showed up just a few times. The rearrangement uses TRBV20-1 and TRBJ2-7, with D perhaps assigned TRBD1 or TRBD2 (5 bases each). V was clipped by 5 bases and J by 0 bases, with 14 bases between them. The germline V gene has CDR1 DFQATT and CDR2 SNEGSKA (reference sequence). CDR3 length: 14 amino acids. Here the CDR3 DNA reads TGCAGTGCTCTCCCGGGACCGAGCTCCTACGAGCAGTACTTC. This codes for CSALPGPSSYEQYF.

The chain recombines TRBV7-2 with TRBJ2-7; D uncertain. Trimming took 5 bases from V and 3 from J, leaving 8 bases between them. In germline, CDR1 is SGHTA, CDR2 FQGNSA. The CDR3 spans 12 residues. CDR3 in amino acids: CASSPPLYEQYF. CDR3 nucleotides: TGTGCCAGCAGCCCGCCGCTCTACGAGCAGTACTTC.

This sequence joins TRBV12-3 or TRBV12-4 and TRBJ2-7, with D tentatively TRBD1 (6 bases). The CDR3 contains 14 residues. The V end was cut by 6 bases, the J end by 2 bases, with 14 bases between. The CDR3 DNA is TGTGCCAGCAGGCCGGACAGTTTCCCCTACGAGCAGTACTTC. Translation: CASRPDSFPYEQYF.

This clonotype was counted between two and nine times. The chain has TRBV10-3 and TRBJ1-2, with a tentative D call TRBD1 (5 bases). The V and J ends lost 2 bases and 5 bases respectively, with 6 bases between them. The germline CDR1 and CDR2 sequences are ENHRY and SYGVKD. The CDR3 runs to 12 residues. In nucleotides, the CDR3 is TGTGCCATCAGTGAGCAGGGTTATGGCTACACCTTC. Translated, it gives CAISEQGYGYTF.

In its sample, this clonotype was seen a few times. This chain joins TRBV5-1 and TRBJ2-5; the D call may be TRBD1 or TRBD2 (5 bases each). The germline gives CDR1 SGHRS, CDR2 YFSETQ. V was pared by 4 bases and J by 0 bases, with 13 bases between. This CDR3 is 15 amino acids long. CDR3 loop: CASSNRDGNQETQYF. For the CDR3, the DNA is TGCGCCAGCAGCAACCGGGACGGGAACCAAGAGACCCAGTACTTC.

This clonotype was detected a few times. V gene TRBV6-4 combines with J gene TRBJ2-1, with 9 bases that match TRBD2. V lost 3 bases and J lost 5; bases outside the gene matches: 2. There are 14 residues in the CDR3. Per the germline V gene, CDR1 is MRHNA and CDR2 is SNTAGT. Here the CDR3 DNA reads TGTGCCAGCAGTGAACTAGCGGGCAACAATGAGCAGTTCTTC. Its protein is CASSELAGNNEQFF.

The table lists this clonotype with a few counts. This chain joins TRBV7-9 and TRBJ2-7; 9 bases map to TRBD1. Germline trimming cut 5 bases from V and 6 bases from J; bases unmatched to any gene: 8. The CDR3 length is 14 residues. CDR1 is SEHNR and CDR2 is FQNEAQ in the germline V gene (reference sequence). The chain's CDR3 is CASSPGATGGEQYF. CDR3 in DNA: TGTGCCAGCAGCCCCGGCGCGACAGGGGGCGAGCAGTACTTC. Supplemented by reference TRBV7-9 and TRBJ2-7, the full variable domain reads DTGVSQNPRHKITKRGQNVTFRCDPISEHNRLYWYRQTLGQGPEFLTYFQNEAQLEKSRLLSDRFSAERPKGSFSTLEIQRTEQGDSAMYLCASSPGATGGEQYFGPGTRLTVT.

This clonotype was seen more than once but under ten times. The V and J genes are TRBV6-2 or TRBV6-3 and TRBJ2-6, with D tentatively TRBD1 (5 bases). Germline CDR1 reads MNHEY; CDR2 reads SVGEGT. Trimming removed 4 bases from V and 0 bases from J, with 10 bases in between. The CDR3 is made up of 16 amino acids. The CDR3 bases are TGTGCCAGCAGTTTCGGACACCCCTCTGGGGCCAACGTCCTGACTTTC. Translating gives CASSFGHPSGANVLTF.

This clonotype was found many times. This chain links TRBV5-6 with TRBJ2-1; 8 bases map to TRBD2. This CDR3 spans 16 amino acids. V trimming: 0 bases; J trimming: 4 bases; junction bases outside the gene matches: 6. Germline V lookup: CDR1 SGHDT, CDR2 YYEEEE. CDR3 nucleotide sequence: TGTGCCAGCAGCTTGGGGATAGCGGGGTATTACAATGAGCAGTTCTTC. Encoded protein: CASSLGIAGYYNEQFF.

Only a few counts were recorded for this clonotype. The V gene is TRBV20-1, the J gene TRBJ2-3; unclear D gene. This CDR3 has 16 amino acids. V was shortened by 0 bases and J by 2 bases, with 15 bases between the two germline ends. The germline V gene encodes CDR1 DFQATT and CDR2 SNEGSKA (reference sequence). The CDR3 spells CSARDLSTSFTDTQYF. The CDR3 coding sequence is TGCAGTGCTAGAGATCTTTCCACTTCATTCACAGATACGCAGTATTTT.